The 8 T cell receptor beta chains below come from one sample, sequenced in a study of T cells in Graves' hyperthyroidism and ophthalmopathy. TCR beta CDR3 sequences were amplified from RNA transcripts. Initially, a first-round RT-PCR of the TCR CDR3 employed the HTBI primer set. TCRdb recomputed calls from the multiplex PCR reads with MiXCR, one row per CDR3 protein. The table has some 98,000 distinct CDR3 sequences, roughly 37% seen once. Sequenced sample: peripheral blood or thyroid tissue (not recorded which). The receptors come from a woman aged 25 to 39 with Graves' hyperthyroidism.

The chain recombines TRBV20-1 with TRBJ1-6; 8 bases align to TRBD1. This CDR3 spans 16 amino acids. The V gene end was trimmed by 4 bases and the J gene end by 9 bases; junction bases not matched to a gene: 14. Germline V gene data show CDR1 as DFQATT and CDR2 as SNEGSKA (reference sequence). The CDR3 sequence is CSAKRTGRGRGSPLHF. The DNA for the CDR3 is TGCAGTGCTAAACGGACAGGGAGGGGGAGGGGTTCACCCCTCCACTTT.

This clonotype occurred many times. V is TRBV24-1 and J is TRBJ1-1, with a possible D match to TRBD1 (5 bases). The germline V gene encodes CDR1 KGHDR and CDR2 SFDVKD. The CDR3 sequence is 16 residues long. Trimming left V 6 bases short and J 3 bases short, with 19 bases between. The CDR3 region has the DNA TGTGCCACCAGTCCCACCCGGCCGGAAGGGGACACTGAAGCTTTCTTT. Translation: CATSPTRPEGDTEAFF.

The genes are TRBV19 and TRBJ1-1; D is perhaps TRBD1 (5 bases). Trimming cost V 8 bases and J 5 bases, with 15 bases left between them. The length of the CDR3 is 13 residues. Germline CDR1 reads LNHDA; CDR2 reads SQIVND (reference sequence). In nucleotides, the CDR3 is TGTGCCAGTCGGTTTGTCAGGGTTACTGAAGCTTTCTTT. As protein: CASRFVRVTEAFF.

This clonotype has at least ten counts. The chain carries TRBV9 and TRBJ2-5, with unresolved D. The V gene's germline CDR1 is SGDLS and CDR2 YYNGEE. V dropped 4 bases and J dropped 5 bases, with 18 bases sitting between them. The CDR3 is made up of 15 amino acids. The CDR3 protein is CASSPRSLDTETQYF. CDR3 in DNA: TGTGCCAGCAGCCCCCGCTCCCTAGATACCGAGACCCAGTACTTC. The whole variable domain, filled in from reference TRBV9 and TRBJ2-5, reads DSGVTQTPKHLITATGQRVTLRCSPRSGDLSVYWYQQSLDQGLQFLIQYYNGEERAKGNILERFSAQQFPDLHSELNLSSLELGDSALYFCASSPRSLDTETQYFGPGTRLLVL.

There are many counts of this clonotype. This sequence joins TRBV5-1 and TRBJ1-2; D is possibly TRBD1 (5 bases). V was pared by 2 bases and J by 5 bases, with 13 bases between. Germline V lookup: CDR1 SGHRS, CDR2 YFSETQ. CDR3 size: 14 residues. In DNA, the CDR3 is TGCGCCAGCAGCTTCTCCGGGACCGCTTATGGCTACACCTTC. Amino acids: CASSFSGTAYGYTF.

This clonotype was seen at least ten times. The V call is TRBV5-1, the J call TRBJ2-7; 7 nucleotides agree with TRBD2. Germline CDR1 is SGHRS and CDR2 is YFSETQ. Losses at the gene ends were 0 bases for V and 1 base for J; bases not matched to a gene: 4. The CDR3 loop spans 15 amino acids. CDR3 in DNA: TGCGCCAGCAGCTTGGTTCCTAGCGGATCCTACGAGCAGTACTTC. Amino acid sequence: CASSLVPSGSYEQYF.

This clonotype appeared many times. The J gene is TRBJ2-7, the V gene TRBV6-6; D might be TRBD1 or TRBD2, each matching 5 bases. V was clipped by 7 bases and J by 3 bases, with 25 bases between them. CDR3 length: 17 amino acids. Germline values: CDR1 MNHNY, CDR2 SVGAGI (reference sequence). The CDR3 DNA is TGTGCCAGCACCAAACCATTCAAGAGGGGAATGAACTACGAGCAGTACTTC. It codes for CASTKPFKRGMNYEQYF.

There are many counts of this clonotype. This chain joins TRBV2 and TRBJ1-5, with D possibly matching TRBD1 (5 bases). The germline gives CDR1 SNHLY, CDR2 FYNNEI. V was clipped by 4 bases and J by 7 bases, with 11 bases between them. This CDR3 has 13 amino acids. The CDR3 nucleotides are TGTGCCAGCAGTGGAGAGGGGAGACAGCCCCAGCATTTT. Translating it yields CASSGEGRQPQHF.